This T cell receptor (beta chain) is from a study of CD8+CD57+ T cells in acquired aplastic anemia (dated by TCRdb to 2017 to 2018). For the study in its entirety: A mean of 3.2 ug of DNA, ranging from about 0.2 to 27.4 ug, was extracted from sorted CD4+ and CD8+ cells. CD8+CD57+ expansion was defined as frequency above the mean frequency observed in healthy subjects.

The patients picked for sequencing were ones in whom flow cytometry had shown an expansion of CD8+CD57+ cells. Every patient had severe acquired aplastic anemia, diagnosed using the International Study of Aplastic Anemia and Agranulocytosis and Camitta criteria. No therapy had been received by the patients at the time of blood sampling. In the study, sorted CD4+ and CD8+ blood T cells from patients with severe aplastic anemia and from healthy subjects underwent deep sequencing of TCR repertoires. Patients were enrolled under clinicaltrials.gov protocols 00001620, 01623167, 00001397, 00071045, 00081523 and 00961064 in the USA. Ficoll-Paque density gradient centrifugation was used to isolate peripheral blood mononuclear cells. CD4+ and CD8+ T cells were sorted by FACS or magnetic beads before DNA extraction. The research as a whole found: Between patients and healthy controls, no significant difference in CD8+ Simpson's diversity was found (P=0.060). Roughly 30 CD8+ CDR3 sequences were shared between patients and controls but appeared highly expressed in patients and within their immunodominant clones.

A word on this clonotype: Its recognized antigen is unknown. Base qualities were left out, and no much larger clone turns up one base away.

Genomic DNA served as template for TCR beta VDJ combination and CDR3 sequence profiling. TCR repertoire sequencing was run on an Illumina HiSeq 2000. In the original analysis: Repertoires were assessed using TRBV/TRBJ rearrangement plots, CDR3 size and DJ length profiles, and Simpson's diversity index. The immunodominant clone was defined as the most abundant DNA sequence in deep sequencing data. CDR3 amino acid sequences were screened for sharing across subjects and were compared with published repertoires and the VDJdb database. In TCRdb, the public reads were trimmed at Q25 with fastp and aligned with MiXCR, with productive beta chains retained. Identical CDR3 protein sequences are pooled into one entry, listed with their most common genes and DNA. The V and J calls shown here were made by TCRdb, not taken from the authors' results. The sample contains some 150,000 distinct CDR3 sequences, 71% of them found a single time. The ten largest make up approximately 50% of the sample.

There are 13 amino acids in the CDR3, from cysteine to phenylalanine inclusive. Kept here is only the CDR3 DNA, which spans 39 bases and is read in frame from base 1. V loses 8 bases of germline sequence and J loses 8 bases, and the interval between the two ends is 15 bases. Via the germline V gene, CDR1 is MNHNS and CDR2 SASEGT. The receptor was isolated from a human donor with aplastic anemia. The sequenced sample consisted of sorted CD4+, CD8+, or CD8+CD57+ T cells (not recorded which) from PBMCs. The chain was built from TRBV6-1 and TRBJ2-2; no D gene call is confident. The encoded CDR3 is CASDVLTGGELFF. The DNA reads as follows: TGTGCCAGCGACGTACTGACTGGAGGGGAGCTGTTTTTT.